This TCR beta chain is from a study of T cells in Graves' hyperthyroidism and ophthalmopathy. Study-wide results and limits: Most thyroid clonotypes with frequency above 0.001 were detected in blood. Ophthalmopathy was identified by the model a median around 6.9 months ahead of onset.

TCR beta CDR3 region amplification was performed from RNA transcripts. The HTBI primer set drove a first-round RT-PCR of the TCR CDR3. TCRdb analysed the multiplex PCR reads with MiXCR anew, one entry per CDR3 protein. Counted here are about 570,000 distinct CDR3 sequences, under 60% occurring once; the ten biggest clones make up about 20%. With regard to this clonotype: Its antigen is not known.

Thyroid ultrasound and orbital computed tomography, with clinical symptoms and serum thyroxine and TRAb, informed diagnoses. The V end was cut by 6 bases, the J end by 8 bases, with 5 bases between. Germline CDR1 and CDR2: MNHNY and SVGAGI (reference sequence). The CDR3 is 10 residues long. The source of this sequence is an adult woman with Graves' disease, either hyperthyroidism or ophthalmopathy (not recorded which). The V call is TRBV6-6, the J call TRBJ1-3; weak D call: TRBD1 (5 bases). Sequenced: peripheral blood or thyroid tissue (not recorded which). The CDR3 coding sequence is TGTGCCAGCAGGGGGGACACCATATATTTT. This sequence encodes CASRGDTIYF.